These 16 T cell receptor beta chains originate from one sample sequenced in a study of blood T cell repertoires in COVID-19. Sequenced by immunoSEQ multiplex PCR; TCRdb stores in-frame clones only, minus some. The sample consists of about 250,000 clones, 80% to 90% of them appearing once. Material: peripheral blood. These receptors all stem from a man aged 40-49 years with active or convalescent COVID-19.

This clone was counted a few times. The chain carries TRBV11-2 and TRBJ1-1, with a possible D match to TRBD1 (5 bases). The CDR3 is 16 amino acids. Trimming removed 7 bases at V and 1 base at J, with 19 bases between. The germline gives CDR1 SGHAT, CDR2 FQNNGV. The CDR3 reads CASKIGRDAGNTEAFF. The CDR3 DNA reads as TGTGCCAGCAAAATAGGGAGGGACGCCGGGAACACTGAAGCTTTCTTT.

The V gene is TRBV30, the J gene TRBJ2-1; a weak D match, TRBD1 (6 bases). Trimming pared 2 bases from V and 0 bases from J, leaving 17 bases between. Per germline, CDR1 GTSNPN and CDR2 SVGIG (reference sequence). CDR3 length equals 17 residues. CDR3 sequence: CAWSMKGGVSSYNEQFF. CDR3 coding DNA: TGTGCCTGGAGTATGAAAGGGGGAGTGAGCTCCTACAATGAGCAGTTCTTC.

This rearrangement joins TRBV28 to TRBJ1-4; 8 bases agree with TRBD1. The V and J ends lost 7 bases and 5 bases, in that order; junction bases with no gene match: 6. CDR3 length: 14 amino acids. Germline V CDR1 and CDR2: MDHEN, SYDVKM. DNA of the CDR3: TGTGCCAGCACGGGGACAGGCTCAAATGAAAAACTGTTTTTT. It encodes CASTGTGSNEKLFF.

CDR3 coding DNA: TGTGCCAGCAGTTTCGGGACACGAAGCAGGAGGAACTACGAGCAGTACTTC. Encoded protein: CASSFGTRSRRNYEQYF. This chain uses TRBV25-1 with TRBJ2-7, with D possibly being TRBD1 (6 bases). V was pared by 5 bases and J by 3 bases, with 23 bases between. The germline V gene has CDR1 MGHDK and CDR2 SYGVNS. The CDR3 extends over 17 amino acids.

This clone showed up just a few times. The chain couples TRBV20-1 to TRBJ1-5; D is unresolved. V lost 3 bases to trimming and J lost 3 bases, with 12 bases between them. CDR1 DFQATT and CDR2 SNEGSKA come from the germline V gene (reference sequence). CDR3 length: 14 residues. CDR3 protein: CSASVAGPNQPQHF. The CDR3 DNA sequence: TGCAGTGCTAGTGTGGCGGGCCCCAATCAGCCCCAGCATTTT.

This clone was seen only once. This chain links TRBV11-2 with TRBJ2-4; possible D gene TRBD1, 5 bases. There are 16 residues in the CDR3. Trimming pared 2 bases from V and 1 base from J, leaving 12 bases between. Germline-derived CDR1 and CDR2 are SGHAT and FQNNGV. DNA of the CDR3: TGTGCCAGCAGCTTACAGGCAGGGATGGCCAAAAACATTCAGTACTTC. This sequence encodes CASSLQAGMAKNIQYF.

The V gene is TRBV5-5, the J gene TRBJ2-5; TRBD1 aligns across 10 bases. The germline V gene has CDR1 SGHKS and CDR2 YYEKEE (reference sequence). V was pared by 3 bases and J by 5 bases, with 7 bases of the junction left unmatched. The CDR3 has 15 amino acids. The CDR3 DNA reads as TGTGCCAGCAGCTCGCCGGGACAGGGGAAGGAGACCCAGTACTTC. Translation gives CASSSPGQGKETQYF.

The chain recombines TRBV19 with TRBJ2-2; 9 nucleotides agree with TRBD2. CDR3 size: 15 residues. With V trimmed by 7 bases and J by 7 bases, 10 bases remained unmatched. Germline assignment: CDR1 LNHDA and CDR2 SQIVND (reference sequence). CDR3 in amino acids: CASTYSGSGHGELFF. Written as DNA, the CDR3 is TGTGCCAGTACTTATAGCGGGAGTGGGCACGGGGAGCTGTTTTTT. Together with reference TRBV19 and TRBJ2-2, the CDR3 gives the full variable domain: DGGITQSPKYLFRKEGQNVTLSCEQNLNHDAMYWYRQDPGQGLRLIYYSQIVNDFQKGDIAEGYSVSREKKESFPLTVTSAQKNPTAFYLCASTYSGSGHGELFFGEGSRLTVL.

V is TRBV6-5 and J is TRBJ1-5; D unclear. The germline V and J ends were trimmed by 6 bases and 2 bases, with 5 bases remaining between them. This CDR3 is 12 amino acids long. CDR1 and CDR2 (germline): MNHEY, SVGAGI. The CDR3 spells CASSGGNQPQHF. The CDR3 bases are TGTGCCAGCAGCGGGGGCAATCAGCCCCAGCATTTT.

CDR3 in amino acids: CASSSPTGTLSYEQYF. The DNA for the CDR3 is TGTGCCAGCAGCTCGCCGACAGGGACCCTTTCCTACGAGCAGTACTTC. This chain links TRBV7-9 with TRBJ2-7, with 7 bases fitting TRBD1. Germline assignment: CDR1 SEHNR and CDR2 FQNEAQ (reference sequence). Trimming cost V 4 bases and J 1 base; bases outside gene matches: 10. This CDR3 is built from 16 residues.

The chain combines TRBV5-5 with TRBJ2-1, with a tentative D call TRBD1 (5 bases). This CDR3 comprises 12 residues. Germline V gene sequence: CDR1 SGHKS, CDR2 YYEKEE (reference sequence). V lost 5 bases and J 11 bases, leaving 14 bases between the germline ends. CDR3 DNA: TGTGCCAGCAGTTCAGTAGTGGGGCAGCAGTTCTTC. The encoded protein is CASSSVVGQQFF.

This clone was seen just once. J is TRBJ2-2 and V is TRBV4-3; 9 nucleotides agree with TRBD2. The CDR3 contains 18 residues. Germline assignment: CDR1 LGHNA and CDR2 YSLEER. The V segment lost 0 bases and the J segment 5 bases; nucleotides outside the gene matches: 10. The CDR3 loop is CASSQDGASGAATGELFF. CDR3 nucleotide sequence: TGCGCCAGCAGCCAAGACGGGGCTAGCGGGGCGGCTACCGGGGAGCTGTTTTTT.

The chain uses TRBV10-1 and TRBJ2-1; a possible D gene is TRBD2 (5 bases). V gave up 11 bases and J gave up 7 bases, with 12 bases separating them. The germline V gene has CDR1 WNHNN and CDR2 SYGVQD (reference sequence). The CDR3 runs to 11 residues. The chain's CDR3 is CAGERVNEQFF. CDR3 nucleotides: TGCGCCGGGGAGAGGGTGAATGAGCAGTTCTTC.

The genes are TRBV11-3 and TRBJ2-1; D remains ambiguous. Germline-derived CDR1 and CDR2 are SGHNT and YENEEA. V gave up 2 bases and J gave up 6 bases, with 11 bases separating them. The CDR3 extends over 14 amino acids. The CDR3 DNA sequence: TGTGCCAGCAGCTTAATGGGCCAGACCAATGAGCAGTTCTTC. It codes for CASSLMGQTNEQFF.

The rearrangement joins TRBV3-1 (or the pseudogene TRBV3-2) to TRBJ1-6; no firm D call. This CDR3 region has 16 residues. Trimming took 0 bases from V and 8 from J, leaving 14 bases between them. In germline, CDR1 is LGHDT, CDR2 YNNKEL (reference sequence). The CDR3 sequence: CASSQDVRSNHSPLHF. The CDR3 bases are TGTGCCAGCAGCCAAGATGTCCGGAGCAACCATTCACCCCTCCACTTT.

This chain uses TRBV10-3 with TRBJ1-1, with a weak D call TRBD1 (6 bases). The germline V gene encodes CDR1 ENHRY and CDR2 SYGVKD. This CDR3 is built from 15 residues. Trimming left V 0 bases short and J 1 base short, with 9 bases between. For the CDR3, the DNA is TGTGCCATCAGTGAGTCTAGGACAGAGAACACTGAAGCTTTCTTT. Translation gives CAISESRTENTEAFF.